One and the same sample provided the 26 T cell receptor beta chains below, sequenced in a study of blood T cell repertoires in COVID-19. Clones were read by immunoSEQ multiplex PCR, and TCRdb kept only the in-frame ones, dropping some. The repertoire includes under 250,000 clones, around 80% of them detected once, and 9.5% to 15% sits in the top ten. Sequencing input: peripheral blood. These receptors came from a woman aged 40 to 55 with acute or convalescent COVID-19.

V and J are TRBV14 and TRBJ2-3; 7 bases match TRBD1. CDR1 is SGHDN and CDR2 is FVKESK in the germline V gene. V trimming: 2 bases; J trimming: 1 base; junction bases outside the gene matches: 9. The CDR3 is made up of 17 amino acids. Here the CDR3 reads CASSQHRRQGGTDTQYF. In DNA form, the CDR3 reads TGTGCCAGCAGCCAACACCGAAGACAGGGCGGCACAGATACGCAGTATTTT.

The rearrangement links TRBV7-8 to TRBJ2-7; 7 nucleotides line up with TRBD2. The CDR3 loop spans 15 amino acids. The V gene's germline CDR1 is SGHVS and CDR2 FQNEAQ. J was trimmed by 2 bases and V by 2 bases; bases with no gene match: 6. The CDR3 sequence: CASSLRLAETYEQYF. In DNA, the CDR3 is TGTGCCAGCAGCTTAAGGCTAGCGGAAACCTACGAGCAGTACTTC.

This sequence joins TRBV24-1 and TRBJ2-3, with D possibly being TRBD1 (5 bases). The length of the CDR3 is 16 residues. Germline CDR1 is KGHDR and CDR2 is SFDVKD. The V end was cut by 1 base, the J end by 10 bases, with 20 bases between. In DNA form, the CDR3 reads TGTGCCACCAGTGATTTCCAGGGCACCGGATATGGAGCGCAGTATTTT. Translated, it gives CATSDFQGTGYGAQYF.

The rearrangement links TRBV7-6 to TRBJ2-2, with TRBD2 as a possible D gene (5 bases). V dropped 6 bases and J dropped 0 bases, with 14 bases sitting between them. CDR3 size: 16 residues. The germline CDR1 and CDR2 sequences are SGHVS and FNYEAQ. The CDR3 spells CASRLGPRANTGELFF. The DNA for the CDR3 is TGTGCCAGCAGACTCGGTCCGCGGGCGAACACCGGGGAGCTGTTTTTT.

The rearrangement links TRBV7-3 to TRBJ2-2, with TRBD2 as a possible D gene (5 bases). V was pared by 1 base and J by 0 bases, with 6 bases between. Germline-derived CDR1 and CDR2 are SGHTA and FQGTGA. This CDR3 has 15 residues. The CDR3, as DNA: TGTGCCAGCAGCTTAAGGGGAGCGAACACCGGGGAGCTGTTTTTT. It codes for CASSLRGANTGELFF.

The rearrangement joins TRBV18 to TRBJ2-3; 7 nucleotides match TRBD2. The V gene end was trimmed by 8 bases and the J gene end by 6 bases; junction bases not matched to a gene: 8. This CDR3 is 13 amino acids long. Looked up from germline, CDR1 is KGHSH and CDR2 is LQKENI. The CDR3 DNA reads TGTGCCAGCCTGCCAGCGGGGCGGGATACGCAGTATTTT. It translates to CASLPAGRDTQYF.

The J gene is TRBJ2-7, the V gene TRBV20-1; D perhaps matches TRBD1 (7 bases). Deletions cut 3 bases from V and 6 bases from J, with 9 bases between. The CDR3 covers 11 residues. Per germline, CDR1 DFQATT and CDR2 SNEGSKA (reference sequence). CDR3 region: CSASQGGEQYF. CDR3 sequence (DNA): TGCAGTGCTAGCCAGGGGGGCGAGCAGTACTTC.

Regarding this clone: The sample carries other DNA sequences with the same CDR3. V usage is TRBV5-1 and J usage is TRBJ2-1, with a tentative D call TRBD1 (7 bases). Germline V gene data show CDR1 as SGHRS and CDR2 as YFSETQ. The CDR3 length is 14 residues. Trimming stripped 4 bases from V and 4 bases from J, with 12 bases between. The CDR3 reads CASSPAGGYNEQFF. Written as DNA, the CDR3 is TGCGCCAGCAGCCCAGCAGGGGGGTACAATGAGCAGTTCTTC. Variable domain in full (rest from reference TRBV5-1 and TRBJ2-1): KAGVTQTPRYLIKTRGQQVTLSCSPISGHRSVSWYQQTPGQGLQFLFEYFSETQRNKGNFPGRFSGRQFSNSRSEMNVSTLELGDSALYLCASSPAGGYNEQFFGPGTRLTVL.

V is TRBV7-3 and J is TRBJ1-1; the match to TRBD1 covers 11 bases. J was trimmed by 0 bases and V by 1 base; bases with no gene match: 13. Germline V CDR1 and CDR2: SGHTA, FQGTGA. CDR3 size: 20 residues. The CDR3: CASSLRSGQGASGMNTEAFF. In DNA, the CDR3 is TGTGCCAGCAGCTTAAGGTCCGGACAGGGGGCGTCAGGGATGAACACTGAAGCTTTCTTT.

The V and J genes are TRBV5-1 and TRBJ2-5, with D tentatively TRBD2 (5 bases). CDR3 size: 14 residues. The V gene's germline CDR1 is SGHRS and CDR2 YFSETQ. The ends were cut back, 1 base at V and 5 bases at J, with 12 bases in the middle. The CDR3 DNA reads as TGCGCCAGCAGCTTGACCGACTCGGGGGAGACCCAGTACTTC. Translating it yields CASSLTDSGETQYF.

This chain connects TRBV13 to TRBJ2-7, with 15 bases matching TRBD2. V trimming: 5 bases; J trimming: 1 base; junction bases outside the gene matches: 12. The CDR3 has 19 amino acids. In germline, CDR1 is PRHDT, CDR2 FYEKMQ (reference sequence). In DNA, the CDR3 is TGTGCCAGCAGCGCGCCCCGTCCGGGACTAGCGGGAGGATCCTACGAGCAGTACTTC. It yields the protein CASSAPRPGLAGGSYEQYF.

The genes are TRBV12-5 and TRBJ1-5; maybe TRBD1 (6 bases). The CDR3 runs to 13 residues. V lost 5 bases to trimming and J lost 5 bases, with 10 bases between them. CDR1 LGHNT and CDR2 FRNRAP come from the germline V gene. CDR3 protein: CASGPEGDQPQHF. The DNA for the CDR3 is TGTGCTAGTGGTCCCGAGGGGGATCAGCCCCAGCATTTT.

The genes are TRBV4-3 and TRBJ1-2; D unresolved. CDR3 size: 13 residues. Trimming shortened V by 1 base and J by 8 bases, and 11 bases separated the two germline ends. The germline V gene has CDR1 LGHNA and CDR2 YSLEER. For the CDR3, the DNA is TGCGCCAGCAGCCAAGCAATAGGAGGGGGCTACACCTTC. The encoded protein is CASSQAIGGGYTF.

This rearrangement joins TRBV29-1 to TRBJ2-5; TRBD1 matches at 9 bases. Losses at the gene ends were 0 bases for V and 5 bases for J; bases not matched to a gene: 7. The CDR3 spans 15 residues. Germline V gene data show CDR1 as SQVTM and CDR2 as ANQGSEA. The CDR3 sequence: CSVEDSTGGGETQYF. The CDR3 nucleotides read TGCAGCGTTGAAGATTCGACAGGGGGAGGTGAGACCCAGTACTTC. Filled out from reference TRBV29-1 and TRBJ2-5, the complete variable domain reads SAVISQKPSRDICQRGTSLTIQCQVDSQVTMMFWYRQQPGQSLTLIATANQGSEATYESGFVIDKFPISRPNLTFSTLTVSNMSPEDSSIYLCSVEDSTGGGETQYFGPGTRLLVL.

Remarks on this clone: At one end, the junction sequence differs from germline, possibly due to a read error. The chain recombines TRBV19 with TRBJ2-3; 13 bases match TRBD2. This CDR3 has 17 residues. Germline loops: CDR1 LNHDA, CDR2 SQIVND (reference sequence). CDR3 DNA sequence: TGTGCCAGTAGTATTAAGACTAGCGGGGGGACCAGGGATATGCAGTATTTT. This gives the protein CASSIKTSGGTRDMQYF. Complete variable domain (other parts from reference TRBV19 and TRBJ2-3): DGGITQSPKYLFRKEGQNVTLSCEQNLNHDAMYWYRQDPGQGLRLIYYSQIVNDFQKGDIAEGYSVSREKKESFPLTVTSAQKNPTAFYLCASSIKTSGGTRDMQYFGPGTRLTVL.

This clone was counted once. The rearrangement links TRBV7-9 to TRBJ2-7, with a weak D call TRBD2 (5 bases). V was shortened by 2 bases and J by 7 bases, with 12 bases between the two germline ends. This CDR3 comprises 13 residues. Looked up from germline, CDR1 is SEHNR and CDR2 is FQNEAQ (reference sequence). The CDR3 DNA sequence: TGTGCCAGCAGCTTAACCGGGAAATTTGAGCAGTACTTC. It specifies CASSLTGKFEQYF.

The chain links TRBV15 to TRBJ2-7, with 8 bases matching TRBD2. The CDR3 length is 15 residues. The germline V gene encodes CDR1 LNHNV and CDR2 YYDKDF (reference sequence). Trimming removed 1 base from V and 2 bases from J; junction bases left unmatched: 4. The CDR3 DNA reads TGTGCCACCAGCAGAGGGAGGACTAGCACCTACGAGCAGTACTTC. Protein product: CATSRGRTSTYEQYF.

This clone was found a few times. The chain has TRBV14 and TRBJ1-4; D is uncertain. The germline V gene has CDR1 SGHDN and CDR2 FVKESK. Trimming removed 3 bases at V and 3 bases at J, with 17 bases between. The CDR3 length is 17 residues. In nucleotides, the CDR3 is TGTGCCAGCAGCCAGATGTCCTTGACTTTCTCTAATGAAAAACTGTTTTTT. The encoded protein is CASSQMSLTFSNEKLFF.

The chain couples TRBV25-1 to TRBJ1-4, with D perhaps TRBD1 (5 bases). CDR3 size: 18 residues. Looked up from germline, CDR1 is MGHDK and CDR2 is SYGVNS. Trimming took off 3 bases at V and 4 bases at J, with 21 bases between the two ends. The CDR3 here is CASSDRKNRQGNNEKLFF. The CDR3 DNA follows: TGTGCCAGCAGTGATCGTAAGAACCGTCAGGGAAATAATGAAAAACTGTTTTTT.

The V and J genes are TRBV2 and TRBJ1-5, with TRBD1 as a possible D gene (5 bases). The germline gives CDR1 SNHLY, CDR2 FYNNEI. The CDR3 length is 13 residues. Deletions cut 5 bases from V and 7 bases from J, with 12 bases between. The CDR3 DNA reads TGTGCCAGCAGTTACACTCAGGGCCAGCCCCAGCATTTT. Translation: CASSYTQGQPQHF.

The V call is TRBV10-3, the J call TRBJ1-3; 8 bases map to TRBD1. The CDR3 sequence is 15 residues long. CDR1 and CDR2 from the germline V gene are ENHRY and SYGVKD. The V gene end was trimmed by 6 bases and the J gene end by 3 bases; junction bases not matched to a gene: 7. CDR3: CAIREDREVGNTIYF. The DNA for the CDR3 is TGTGCCATCAGGGAGGACAGGGAAGTTGGAAACACCATATATTTT.

In its sample, this clone was seen a few times. The chain is built from TRBV5-1 and TRBJ2-1, with D possibly being TRBD2 (6 bases). Germline values: CDR1 SGHRS, CDR2 YFSETQ. CDR3 size: 15 residues. V was pared by 3 bases and J by 0 bases, with 10 bases between. The CDR3 DNA reads TGCGCCAGCAGCTCTAGCGACAGCTCCTACAATGAGCAGTTCTTC. It encodes CASSSSDSSYNEQFF.

The V and J genes are TRBV14 and TRBJ2-1; TRBD1 matches at 7 bases. The V and J ends lost 5 bases and 6 bases, in that order; junction bases with no gene match: 16. The CDR3 length is 17 residues. Germline V gene sequence: CDR1 SGHDN, CDR2 FVKESK. The CDR3 region has the DNA TGTGCCAGCAGCAGAAGTAAATTAGTTACAGGGGTCAATGAGCAGTTCTTC. Residues: CASSRSKLVTGVNEQFF.

The CDR3 DNA is TGTGCCAGCAGCCCCGACAGGGTGAGGCGAGATACGCAGTATTTT. Its translation is CASSPDRVRRDTQYF. The chain combines TRBV7-9 with TRBJ2-3; 7 bases agree with TRBD1. CDR3 length equals 15 residues. Trimming took 5 bases from V and 5 from J; bases not matched to a gene: 10. Per the germline V gene, CDR1 is SEHNR and CDR2 is FQNEAQ (reference sequence).

The genes are TRBV5-6 and TRBJ2-6, with a possible D match to TRBD1 (6 bases). Germline values: CDR1 SGHDT, CDR2 YYEEEE. The V and J ends lost 2 bases and 1 base respectively, with 7 bases between them. There are 15 residues in the CDR3. The chain's CDR3 is CASSFTGSGANVLTF. The CDR3 DNA sequence: TGTGCCAGCAGCTTTACAGGGTCTGGGGCCAACGTCCTGACTTTC. Together with reference TRBV5-6 and TRBJ2-6, the CDR3 gives the full variable domain: DAGVTQSPTHLIKTRGQQVTLRCSPKSGHDTVSWYQQALGQGPQFIFQYYEEEERQRGNFPDRFSGHQFPNYSSELNVNALLLGDSALYLCASSFTGSGANVLTFGAGSRLTVL.

The rearrangement joins TRBV29-1 to TRBJ2-1, with 9 bases matching TRBD1. V lost 0 bases to trimming and J lost 7 bases; unmatched junction nucleotides: 7. Germline values: CDR1 SQVTM, CDR2 ANQGSEA. The CDR3 runs 15 residues. The CDR3 DNA reads as TGCAGCGTTGAAGATGCCGGGACAGGGCATAATGAGCAGTTCTTC. Encoded protein: CSVEDAGTGHNEQFF.